This T cell receptor (beta chain) originates from a study of cytotoxic CD8 clonotypes in ibrutinib-treated CLL. On the study more broadly: Mean values per sample were 250,000 to 300,000 productive templates and 93,000 or so productive rearrangements. Study conclusions and caveats: In comparison with age-matched healthy donors, baseline clonality was higher and tracked circulating CD8+ T-cell counts. Elevated clonality accompanied ibrutinib response, with a return toward baseline values at progression.

CDR3 size: 14 residues. Trimming shortened V by 5 bases and J by 2 bases, and 11 bases separated the two germline ends. Germline lookup yields CDR1 SGHNT and CDR2 YENEEA. With cryopreserved PBMCs as the source, 2 to 2.5 micrograms of genomic DNA went to TCR beta libraries. Method: immunoSEQ multiplex PCR; TCRdb's copy keeps in-frame clones and lacks some. The sample shows about 120,000 clones, about 50% of them seen only once. About this clone: No antigen is known for it.

This receptor was identified in a human donor with chronic lymphocytic leukemia. This sequence joins TRBV11-3 and TRBJ2-3; D perhaps matches TRBD1 (6 bases). Sequenced here: PBMCs, sampled after 24 months of ibrutinib treatment. DNA for the CDR3: TGTGCCAGCAGCAAGGACAGTACCACAGATACGCAGTATTTT. Translation gives CASSKDSTTDTQYF.